This T cell receptor (beta chain) was profiled in a study of identical twins. Study-level results: High-abundance cord blood beta clonotypes had fewer insertions; memory repertoires showed none. Twin pairs had excess sharing that was weaker in beta out-of-frame sequences.

This clonotype has ten or more counts. Its cognate antigen is unknown. TCRdb re-called the 5' RACE reads through MiXCR, storing one row per CDR3 protein. Among 250,000 to 300,000 distinct CDR3 sequences, around 9.7% were seen once, and the ten largest hold 5.5% to 9%. The V gene end was trimmed by 0 bases and the J gene end by 4 bases; junction bases not matched to a gene: 4. The germline V gene has CDR1 SQVTM and CDR2 ANQGSEA. The length of the CDR3 is 15 residues. Every sampled donor was Caucasian and healthy. These same data were also listed under a study on yellow fever vaccine responses in identical twins.

Specimen: CD8+ T cells sorted from blood. This sequence joins TRBV29-1 and TRBJ2-7, with 12 bases fitting TRBD2. The receptor's source is a woman aged 18-29 years in good health. CDR3 in amino acids: CSVEDVTSGRYEQYF. The CDR3 coding sequence is TGCAGCGTTGAAGATGTAACTAGCGGGAGGTACGAGCAGTACTTC.